Given below is one TCR beta chain in context. The data belong to a study of blood T cell repertoires in COVID-19. Looking at the study overall: Spain, Italy and the United States supplied samples that represented acute and convalescent COVID-19. Nucleic acid was either cDNA or gDNA, and it came from T cells, B-cell-depleted T cells, or PBMCs.

Assignment of participants to cohorts was predicated upon participant-reported clinical history. The study counted Cohort 3 donors as recovered given two negative PCRs, clearance, or symptom resolution. V lost 4 bases to trimming and J lost 13 bases; unmatched junction nucleotides: 6. The CDR3 length is 12 residues. Germline CDR1 and CDR2: KGHDR and SFDVKD. This table comes from immunoSEQ multiplex PCR, and its TCRdb copy is limited to in-frame clones, with some not included. The repertoire consists of around 250,000 clones, with roughly 83% occurring once and the leading ten covering more than 2%. The chain recombines TRBV24-1 with TRBJ1-2, with 9 bases lining up with TRBD1. The TCR was taken from a woman between 45 and 60 years old who had recovered from COVID-19. The sequenced material came from PBMCs or T cells enriched from blood (not recorded which). The CDR3 loop reads CATSEAGTGFTF. The CDR3 coding sequence is TGTGCCACCAGTGAGGCCGGGACAGGGTTCACCTTC.